Presented here are 26 T cell receptor beta chains from one specimen sequenced in a study of T-cell reconstitution after alpha-beta-depleted transplantation in children. This sample's TCRbeta library carried unique molecular identifier barcodes. TCRdb fed the PCR reads into MiXCR, producing one record per CDR3 protein. The sample shows roughly 590,000 distinct CDR3 sequences, 16% of them seen only once. The source was PBMCs from the stem cell graft donor, collected from the stem cell graft. The origin of the receptors is a human donor who donated a stem cell graft to a child with acute myeloid leukemia.

The J gene is TRBJ2-5, the V gene TRBV4-3; D may be TRBD1 (5 bases). The CDR3 has 14 amino acids. Trimming pared 1 base from V and 3 bases from J, leaving 9 bases between. Per the germline V gene, CDR1 is LGHNA and CDR2 is YSLEER. The CDR3 here is CASSQGQGKETQYF. CDR3 nucleotides: TGCGCCAGCAGCCAAGGGCAGGGAAAAGAGACCCAGTACTTC.

This clonotype showed up just a few times. CDR3 nucleotide sequence: TGTGCCAGCAGTTTCTCCGTGTGGGAGACCCAGTACTTC. It encodes CASSFSVWETQYF. V usage is TRBV12-3 or TRBV12-4 and J usage is TRBJ2-5, with D uncertain. This CDR3 comprises 13 residues. V lost 3 bases and J 5 bases, leaving 10 bases between the germline ends.

This chain joins TRBV6-5 and TRBJ1-5; D gene uncertain. Looked up from germline, CDR1 is MNHEY and CDR2 is SVGAGI. The CDR3 consists of 18 residues. V lost 7 bases to trimming and J lost 0 bases, with 22 bases between them. The CDR3 here is CASIGPAVQTHSNQPQHF. In DNA form, the CDR3 reads TGTGCCAGCATTGGTCCTGCCGTGCAGACTCATAGCAATCAGCCCCAGCATTTT.

This clonotype turned up a few times. This chain links TRBV5-6 with TRBJ2-2; D not resolved. This CDR3 spans 15 amino acids. Germline CDR1 and CDR2: SGHDT and YYEEEE. V was shortened by 0 bases and J by 3 bases, with 9 bases between the two germline ends. Here the CDR3 DNA reads TGTGCCAGCAGCTTGGGACGGCGTTACACCGGGGAGCTGTTTTTT. Translation gives CASSLGRRYTGELFF.

The J gene is TRBJ2-1, the V gene TRBV7-9, with TRBD2 matching 9 bases. Germline CDR1 SEHNR, CDR2 FQNEAQ (reference sequence). This CDR3 is built from 16 residues. After removal of 0 bases from V and 9 bases from J, the junction contained 9 bases not matched to a gene. CDR3 nucleotides: TGTGCCAGCAGCTTAGCCGGCGGGGGGGCCCCTCTTGAGCAGTTCTTC. Amino acids: CASSLAGGGAPLEQFF.

In this sample, this clonotype turned up many times. V and J are TRBV20-1 and TRBJ1-5; weak D call: TRBD1 (6 bases). V lost 4 bases to trimming and J lost 4 bases, with 11 bases between them. Germline V gene sequence: CDR1 DFQATT, CDR2 SNEGSKA (reference sequence). This CDR3 comprises 13 residues. The CDR3 DNA sequence: TGCAGTGCTACTAGGGGGTGGAATCAGCCCCAGCATTTT. Translating gives CSATRGWNQPQHF.

This clonotype was counted ten times or more. The chain couples TRBV6-5 to TRBJ2-6; 9 nucleotides align to TRBD1. Germline CDR1 MNHEY, CDR2 SVGAGI. The CDR3 has 19 amino acids. The V and J ends lost 1 base and 0 bases, in that order; junction bases with no gene match: 7. This CDR3 is CASSYWRGTGSSGANVLTF. In DNA form, the CDR3 reads TGTGCCAGCAGTTACTGGAGAGGGACAGGGTCCTCTGGGGCCAACGTCCTGACTTTC.

In regard to this clonotype: The junction departs from germline at one end; a sequencing error may be responsible. The gene calls are TRBV20-1 and TRBJ1-3; D is unclear. This CDR3 is 18 amino acids long. Germline lookup yields CDR1 DFQATT and CDR2 SNEGSKA (reference sequence). CDR3 loop: CSARGPGSPAHSANTLYF. CDR3 in DNA: TGCAGTGCTAGAGGGCCGGGGAGCCCAGCTCACTCTGCAAACACCCTATATTTT.

In its sample, this clonotype was seen a few times. The V gene is TRBV20-1, the J gene TRBJ2-3, with no clear D. This CDR3 has 16 amino acids. In germline, CDR1 is DFQATT, CDR2 SNEGSKA (reference sequence). The V gene lost 3 bases and the J gene lost 3 bases, with 19 bases spanning the gap. This CDR3 reads CSASSPRIGGTDTQYF. CDR3 in DNA: TGCAGTGCTAGTTCCCCCAGGATTGGTGGGACAGATACGCAGTATTTT.

This clonotype was seen many times. V and J are TRBV12-3 or TRBV12-4 and TRBJ1-2; unclear D gene. CDR3 length: 13 residues. With 4 bases removed from V and 4 bases from J, the gap between germline ends came to 10 bases. CDR3 protein: CASSSGLTYGYTF. CDR3 bases: TGTGCCAGCAGTTCTGGACTGACCTATGGCTACACCTTC.

This clonotype was observed at least ten times. CDR3 in DNA: TGCAGTGCCCCCGGACGAGGCAGCCAGCCCTACAATGAGCAGTTCTTC. Protein sequence: CSAPGRGSQPYNEQFF. The chain recombines TRBV20-1 with TRBJ2-1; D uncertain. This CDR3 comprises 16 residues. Germline CDR1 is DFQATT and CDR2 is SNEGSKA (reference sequence). V shed 6 bases and J shed 2 bases, with 20 bases lying between them.

The chain combines TRBV15 with TRBJ2-1; the match to TRBD1 covers 7 bases. Germline loops: CDR1 LNHNV, CDR2 YYDKDF (reference sequence). This CDR3 region has 13 residues. V dropped 3 bases and J dropped 7; count of bases not matched to a gene: 3. The CDR3 nucleotides are TGTGCCACCAGCAGGACAGGGAAGAATGAGCAGTTCTTC. Amino acids: CATSRTGKNEQFF.

The chain joins TRBV4-2 to TRBJ2-2, with D hard to call. Germline loops: CDR1 LGHNA, CDR2 YNFKEQ. The CDR3 totals 16 residues. The V end was cut by 6 bases, the J end by 6 bases, with 20 bases between. The CDR3 loop reads CASRPGPPFSAGELFF. For the CDR3, the DNA is TGTGCCAGCAGACCCGGGCCCCCGTTCTCCGCCGGGGAGCTGTTTTTT.

This chain joins TRBV10-1 and TRBJ1-6; 7 bases match TRBD1. The V gene's germline CDR1 is WNHNN and CDR2 SYGVQD (reference sequence). The CDR3 loop spans 14 amino acids. V shed 5 bases and J 9 bases; nucleotides not matched to a gene: 7. The CDR3 bases are TGCGCCAGCAGTATGGACAGGCGTGCTTCACCCCTCCACTTT. Its translation: CASSMDRRASPLHF.

V usage is TRBV27 and J usage is TRBJ1-2, with D uncertain. V was shortened by 5 bases and J by 4 bases, with 14 bases between the two germline ends. The CDR3 runs 14 residues. Germline values: CDR1 MNHEY, CDR2 SMNVEV (reference sequence). The DNA for the CDR3 is TGTGCCAGCAGTCCCCCGCCGGGGAGCTATGGCTACACCTTC. Translating it yields CASSPPPGSYGYTF.

This clonotype was seen at least ten times. The chain recombines TRBV20-1 with TRBJ1-2; D is unresolved. Germline CDR1 is DFQATT and CDR2 is SNEGSKA (reference sequence). The length of the CDR3 is 13 residues. The V gene lost 3 bases and the J gene lost 4 bases, with 12 bases spanning the gap. CDR3 amino acids: CSARSPPTYGYTF. CDR3 nucleotides: TGCAGTGCTAGGAGCCCTCCGACCTATGGCTACACCTTC.

The DNA for the CDR3 is TGTGCCAGCAGCTCCATGGCGTCCTACGAGCAGTACTTC. Translated: CASSSMASYEQYF. The chain employs TRBV7-3 and TRBJ2-7, with D unresolved. Germline V gene sequence: CDR1 SGHTA, CDR2 FQGTGA. CDR3 length: 13 residues. With 4 bases removed from V and 1 base from J, the gap between germline ends came to 8 bases. The complete variable domain, with remaining parts taken from reference TRBV7-3 and TRBJ2-7, reads GAGVSQTPSNKVTEKGKYVELRCDPISGHTALYWYRQSLGQGPEFLIYFQGTGAADDSGLPNDRFFAVRPEGSVSTLKIQRTERGDSAVYLCASSSMASYEQYFGPGTRLTVT.

For this clonotype: Possible read error: a much larger clone is one base away. This CDR3 is CAGSKRGIQETQYF. The CDR3 DNA follows: TGTGCCGGCAGTAAGCGGGGGATCCAAGAGACCCAGTACTTC. The chain links TRBV9 to TRBJ2-5, with TRBD2 identical over 8 bases. The V gene's germline CDR1 is SGDLS and CDR2 YYNGEE. The CDR3 has 14 residues.

The rearrangement links TRBV7-2 to TRBJ2-3, with 9 bases matching TRBD1. The V segment lost 4 bases and the J segment 3 bases; nucleotides outside the gene matches: 5. The CDR3 covers 15 residues. In germline, CDR1 is SGHTA, CDR2 FQGNSA. CDR3 sequence: CASSSQTGGTDTQYF. CDR3 DNA: TGTGCCAGCAGCTCGCAGACAGGGGGGACAGATACGCAGTATTTT.

This clonotype was recorded many times. The CDR3 nucleotides read TGCAGTGCTAATAGACGGGGGGCTGAAAAACTGTTTTTT. Its protein is CSANRRGAEKLFF. This chain uses TRBV20-1 with TRBJ1-4, with D possibly being TRBD1 (6 bases). Trimming took 4 bases from V and 7 from J, leaving 13 bases between them. This CDR3 has 13 amino acids. CDR1 is DFQATT and CDR2 is SNEGSKA in the germline V gene (reference sequence).

This clonotype was seen at least ten times. The chain joins TRBV6-5 to TRBJ1-2; weak D call: TRBD1 (6 bases). Germline V gene sequence: CDR1 MNHEY, CDR2 SVGAGI. The CDR3 has 14 residues. V lost 2 bases and J lost 7, with 14 bases in between. The CDR3: CASSYVSGAGGYTF. CDR3 sequence (DNA): TGTGCCAGCAGTTACGTATCGGGGGCGGGTGGCTACACCTTC.

Only a few counts were recorded for this clonotype. This sequence joins TRBV12-3 or TRBV12-4 and TRBJ2-5; 9 bases are a match to TRBD1. The V and J ends lost 4 bases and 3 bases, in that order; junction bases with no gene match: 9. This CDR3 has 16 amino acids. The CDR3 loop is CASSSLRQGEEETQYF. The CDR3 DNA follows: TGTGCCAGCAGTTCCCTAAGACAGGGGGAAGAAGAGACCCAGTACTTC.

The gene calls are TRBV12-3 or TRBV12-4 and TRBJ2-3; 15 nucleotides match TRBD2. Trimming cost V 4 bases and J 2 bases; bases outside gene matches: 7. The CDR3 length is 18 residues. In nucleotides, the CDR3 is TGTGCCAGCAGTTCCGGGACTAGCGGGGGGCGGAACACAGATACGCAGTATTTT. This sequence encodes CASSSGTSGGRNTDTQYF.

This clonotype was seen ten or more times. The V call is TRBV20-1, the J call TRBJ2-4; no definite D call. The CDR3 extends over 14 amino acids. V lost 7 bases and J lost 0, with 13 bases in between. Germline V gene lookup returns CDR1 DFQATT and CDR2 SNEGSKA (reference sequence). The chain's CDR3 is CSVPNRLAKNIQYF. The DNA for the CDR3 is TGCAGTGTCCCCAACAGACTAGCCAAAAACATTCAGTACTTC.

This clonotype was recorded many times. The V call is TRBV6-2 or TRBV6-3, the J call TRBJ2-2; TRBD2 is a possible D gene (6 bases). Germline lookup yields CDR1 MNHEY and CDR2 SVGEGT. Trimming removed 6 bases from V and 6 bases from J, with 14 bases in between. The CDR3 is 14 amino acids. The DNA of the CDR3 is TGTGCCAGCAGCCGACTAGTCCAGGCCGGGGAGCTGTTTTTT. This encodes CASSRLVQAGELFF.

In this sample, this clonotype turned up a few times. Written as DNA, the CDR3 is TGTGCCATCAGTGATGACAGGGGCAATCAGCCCCAGCATTTT. Its translation is CAISDDRGNQPQHF. V is TRBV10-3 and J is TRBJ1-5, with TRBD1 identical over 7 bases. The V gene end was trimmed by 3 bases and the J gene end by 2 bases; junction bases not matched to a gene: 1. Per the germline V gene, CDR1 is ENHRY and CDR2 is SYGVKD. This CDR3 spans 14 amino acids.